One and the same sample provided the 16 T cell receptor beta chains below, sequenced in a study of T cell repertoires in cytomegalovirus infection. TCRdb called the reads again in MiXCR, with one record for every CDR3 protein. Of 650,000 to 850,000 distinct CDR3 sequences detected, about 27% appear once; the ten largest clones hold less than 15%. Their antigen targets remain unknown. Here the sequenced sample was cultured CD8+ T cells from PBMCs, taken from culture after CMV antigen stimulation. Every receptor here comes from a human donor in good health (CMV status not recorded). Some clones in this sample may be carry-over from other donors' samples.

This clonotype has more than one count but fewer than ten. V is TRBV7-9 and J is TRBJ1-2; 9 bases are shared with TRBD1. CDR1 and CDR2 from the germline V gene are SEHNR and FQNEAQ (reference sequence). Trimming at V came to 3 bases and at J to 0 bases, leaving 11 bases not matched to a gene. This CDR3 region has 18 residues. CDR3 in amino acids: CASSFRRDRANSNYGYTF. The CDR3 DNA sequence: TGTGCCAGCAGCTTCAGGCGGGACAGGGCCAATTCTAACTATGGCTACACCTTC.

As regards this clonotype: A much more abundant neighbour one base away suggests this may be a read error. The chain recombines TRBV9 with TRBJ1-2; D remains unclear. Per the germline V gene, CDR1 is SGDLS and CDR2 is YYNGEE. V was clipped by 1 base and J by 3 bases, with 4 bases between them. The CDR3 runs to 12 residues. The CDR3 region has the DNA TGTGCCAGCAGCGTAACATACTATGGCTACACCTTC. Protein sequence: CASSVTYYGYTF.

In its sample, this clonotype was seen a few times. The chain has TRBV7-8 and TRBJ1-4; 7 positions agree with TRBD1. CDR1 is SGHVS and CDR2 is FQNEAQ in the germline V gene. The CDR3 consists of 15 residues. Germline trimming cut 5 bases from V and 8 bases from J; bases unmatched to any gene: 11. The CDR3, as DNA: TGTGCCAGCAGCGCCTTGACAGGGCCGCGAGAAAAACTGTTTTTT. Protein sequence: CASSALTGPREKLFF.

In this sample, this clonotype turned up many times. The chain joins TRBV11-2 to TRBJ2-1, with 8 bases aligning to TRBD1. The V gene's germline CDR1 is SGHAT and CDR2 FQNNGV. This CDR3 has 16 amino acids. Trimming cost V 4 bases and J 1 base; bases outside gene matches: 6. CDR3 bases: TGTGCCAGCAGCTCTCCCGGGACAGGTTCCTACAATGAGCAGTTCTTC. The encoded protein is CASSSPGTGSYNEQFF.

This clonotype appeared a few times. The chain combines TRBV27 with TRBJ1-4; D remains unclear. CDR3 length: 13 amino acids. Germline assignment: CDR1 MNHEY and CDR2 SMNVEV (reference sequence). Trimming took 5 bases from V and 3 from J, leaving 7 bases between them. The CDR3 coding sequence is TGTGCCAGCAGTCGACGGCCTAATGAAAAACTGTTTTTT. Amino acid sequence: CASSRRPNEKLFF.

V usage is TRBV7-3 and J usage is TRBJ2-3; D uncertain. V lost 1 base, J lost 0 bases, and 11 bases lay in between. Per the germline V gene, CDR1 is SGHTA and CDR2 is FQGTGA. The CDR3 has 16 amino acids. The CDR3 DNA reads TGTGCCAGCAGCTTAATTAGGCAGCCTAGCACAGATACGCAGTATTTT. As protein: CASSLIRQPSTDTQYF.

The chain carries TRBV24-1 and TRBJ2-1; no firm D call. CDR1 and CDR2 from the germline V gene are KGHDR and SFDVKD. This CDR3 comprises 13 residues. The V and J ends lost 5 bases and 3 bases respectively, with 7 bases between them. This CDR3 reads CATSGAFYNEQFF. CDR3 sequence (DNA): TGTGCCACCAGTGGGGCATTCTACAATGAGCAGTTCTTC.

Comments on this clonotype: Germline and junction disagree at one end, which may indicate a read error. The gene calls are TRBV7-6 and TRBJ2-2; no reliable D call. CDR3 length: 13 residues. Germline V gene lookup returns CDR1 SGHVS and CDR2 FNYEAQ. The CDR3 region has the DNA TGTGCTAGCAGCTACCGAGTTGCCGGGGAGCTGTTTTTT. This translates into CASSYRVAGELFF.

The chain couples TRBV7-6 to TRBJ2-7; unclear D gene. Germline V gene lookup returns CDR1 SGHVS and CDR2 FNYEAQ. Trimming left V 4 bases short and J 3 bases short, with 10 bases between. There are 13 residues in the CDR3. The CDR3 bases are TGTGCCAGCAGCTCCGCAGTCGACTACGAGCAGTACGTC. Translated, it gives CASSSAVDYEQYV.

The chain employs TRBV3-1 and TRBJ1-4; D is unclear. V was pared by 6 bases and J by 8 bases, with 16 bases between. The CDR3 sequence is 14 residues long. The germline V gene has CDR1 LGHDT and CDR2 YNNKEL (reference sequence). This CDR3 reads CASRRALEGEKLFF. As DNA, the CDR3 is TGTGCCAGCAGACGGGCATTGGAGGGCGAAAAACTGTTTTTT.

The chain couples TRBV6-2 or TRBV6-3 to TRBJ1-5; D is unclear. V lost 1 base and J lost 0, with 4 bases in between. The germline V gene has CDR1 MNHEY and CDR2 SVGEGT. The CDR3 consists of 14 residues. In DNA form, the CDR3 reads TGTGCCAGCAGTTACTGGAATAGCAATCAGCCCCAGCATTTT. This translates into CASSYWNSNQPQHF.

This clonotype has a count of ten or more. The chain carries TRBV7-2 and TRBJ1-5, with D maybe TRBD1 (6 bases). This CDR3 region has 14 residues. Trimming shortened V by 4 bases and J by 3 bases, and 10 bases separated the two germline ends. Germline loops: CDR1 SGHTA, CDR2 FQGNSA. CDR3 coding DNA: TGTGCCAGCAGCTCGGACAGCCTCAATCAGCCCCAGCATTTT. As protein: CASSSDSLNQPQHF.

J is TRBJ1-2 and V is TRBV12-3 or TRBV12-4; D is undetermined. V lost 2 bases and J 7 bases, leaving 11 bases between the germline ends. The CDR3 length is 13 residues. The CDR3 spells CASSLSGVFGYTF. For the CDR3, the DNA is TGTGCCAGCAGTTTATCTGGCGTGTTTGGCTACACCTTC.

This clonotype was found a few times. CDR3 amino acids: CASSQYRGDTGELFF. Written as DNA, the CDR3 is TGCGCCAGCAGCCAATACAGGGGGGACACCGGGGAGCTGTTTTTT. J is TRBJ2-2 and V is TRBV4-1; TRBD1 matches at 8 bases. The CDR3 length is 15 residues. The germline V gene has CDR1 MGHRA and CDR2 YSYEKL. The junction had 2 bases not matched to a gene; V was cut back by 2 bases and J by 3 bases.

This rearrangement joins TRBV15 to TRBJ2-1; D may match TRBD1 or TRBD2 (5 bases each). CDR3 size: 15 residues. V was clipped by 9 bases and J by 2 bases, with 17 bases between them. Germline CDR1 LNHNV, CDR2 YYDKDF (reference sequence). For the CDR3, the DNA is TGTGCCACTCACTCTGGGACGCTCCCCTACAATGAGCAGTTCTTC. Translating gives CATHSGTLPYNEQFF.

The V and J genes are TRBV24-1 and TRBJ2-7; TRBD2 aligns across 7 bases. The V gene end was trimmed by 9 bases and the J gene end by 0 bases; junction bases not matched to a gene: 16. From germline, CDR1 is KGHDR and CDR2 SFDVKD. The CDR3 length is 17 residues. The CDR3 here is CATRPTDGGGDSYEQYF. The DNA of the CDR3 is TGTGCCACCCGACCGACGGACGGCGGGGGAGACTCCTACGAGCAGTACTTC.